The 30 T cell receptor beta chains reported below all come from one sample, sequenced in a study of beta chain features in type 1 diabetes. Regarding the study as a whole: Researchers report that Type 1 diabetes patients had moderately but significantly shorter TCRB CDR3s across all four CD4+ subsets.

Expressed TCRB transcripts were sequenced because the entire RNA isolate underwent reverse transcription. TCRdb's table, derived via immunoSEQ multiplex PCR, lists solely in-frame clones and lacks some. The data contain over 40,000 clones, around 71% of them singletons. These receptors' targets are unknown. The sequencing sample was made of Tregs from blood. The receptors were gathered from a woman aged 18-29 years with type 1 diabetes.

This clone was observed a few times. The chain links TRBV27 to TRBJ2-5; 8 bases map to TRBD1. The trim removed 4 bases at V and 7 bases at J, leaving 8 bases unmatched. This CDR3 comprises 14 residues. Per the germline V gene, CDR1 is MNHEY and CDR2 is SMNVEV (reference sequence). CDR3 nucleotide sequence: TGTGCCAGCAGTTCGACAGGGGAGAGGGGGACCCAGTACTTC. Translation: CASSSTGERGTQYF.

This sequence joins TRBV19 and TRBJ1-6; D call uncertain. Trimming cost V 2 bases and J 7 bases, with 12 bases left between them. The CDR3 is 15 residues long. Germline assignment: CDR1 LNHDA and CDR2 SQIVND (reference sequence). The CDR3 spells CASSISRSANSPLHF. The CDR3 region has the DNA TGTGCCAGTAGTATATCGAGGTCCGCAAATTCACCCCTCCACTTT.

The V call is TRBV19, the J call TRBJ2-7, with TRBD2 identical over 8 bases. In germline, CDR1 is LNHDA, CDR2 SQIVND (reference sequence). Germline trimming cut 1 base from V and 4 bases from J; bases unmatched to any gene: 12. This CDR3 has 17 residues. CDR3 in DNA: TGTGCCAGTAGTATAGGCATCATTGCGGGGGGAACTTACGAGCAGTACTTC. Its translation: CASSIGIIAGGTYEQYF.

The J gene is TRBJ2-2, the V gene TRBV6-5, with D perhaps TRBD1 (5 bases). V lost 8 bases and J 4 bases, leaving 11 bases between the germline ends. Per the germline V gene, CDR1 is MNHEY and CDR2 is SVGAGI. The CDR3 runs 13 residues. Here the CDR3 DNA reads TGTGCCAGCCGCCAGGGAAGCACCGGGGAGCTGTTTTTT. Protein product: CASRQGSTGELFF.

This clone was counted a few times. This chain uses TRBV7-8 with TRBJ2-3; D possibly corresponds to TRBD1 (5 bases). With 2 bases removed from V and 11 bases from J, the gap between germline ends came to 11 bases. This CDR3 has 12 amino acids. Germline CDR1 is SGHVS and CDR2 is FQNEAQ. CDR3 sequence (DNA): TGTGCCAGCAGCTTACGAAGGGGCTGGCAGTATTTT. Amino acid sequence: CASSLRRGWQYF.

The chain carries TRBV7-2 and TRBJ2-3, with D maybe TRBD1 (6 bases). The germline V gene encodes CDR1 SGHTA and CDR2 FQGNSA. The CDR3 length is 13 residues. V dropped 5 bases and J dropped 4 bases, with 10 bases sitting between them. Here the CDR3 reads CASSMGAADTQYF. The CDR3 coding sequence is TGTGCCAGCAGCATGGGGGCGGCAGATACGCAGTATTTT.

There are a few counts of this clone. The V call is TRBV29-1, the J call TRBJ1-2; weak D call: TRBD1 (6 bases). CDR1 is SQVTM and CDR2 is ANQGSEA in the germline V gene. The CDR3 runs to 12 residues. V was trimmed by 6 bases and J by 13 bases, leaving 21 bases between them. DNA of the CDR3: TGCAGCGTCCAAAATCAGGGGAGGGTCTTCACCTTC. It translates to CSVQNQGRVFTF.

This clone has a handful of counts. This rearrangement joins TRBV5-1 to TRBJ1-2; the match to TRBD1 covers 11 bases. The CDR3 runs to 15 residues. Germline V gene data show CDR1 as SGHRS and CDR2 as YFSETQ. Trimming cost V 0 bases and J 8 bases; bases outside gene matches: 6. Here the CDR3 reads CASSLAGTGGEGYTF. DNA of the CDR3: TGCGCCAGCAGCTTGGCCGGGACAGGGGGGGAAGGCTACACCTTC.

This clone was picked up a small number of times. The V call is TRBV7-9, the J call TRBJ1-2, with TRBD1 matching over 12 bases. Germline V CDR1 and CDR2: SEHNR, FQNEAQ (reference sequence). The CDR3 loop spans 13 amino acids. The CDR3 nucleotides are TGTGCAGCGGGCTGGGACAGGGGGCATGGCTACACCTTC. It translates to CAAGWDRGHGYTF.

This sequence joins TRBV6-6 and TRBJ1-2; weak D call: TRBD1 (5 bases). The V gene's germline CDR1 is MNHNY and CDR2 SVGAGI (reference sequence). This CDR3 region has 15 residues. V dropped 5 bases and J dropped 2 bases, with 15 bases sitting between them. The CDR3 DNA reads TGTGCCAGCAGTAAACGACAGACTTCAAACTATGGCTACACCTTC. Amino acid sequence: CASSKRQTSNYGYTF.

The chain uses TRBV18 and TRBJ1-5; 9 bases are a match to TRBD1. The V gene's germline CDR1 is KGHSH and CDR2 LQKENI. The junction had 1 base not matched to a gene; V was cut back by 3 bases and J by 4 bases. The CDR3 covers 14 residues. CDR3 nucleotides: TGTGCCAGCTCACCCGGGACAGGGAATCAGCCCCAGCATTTT. It yields the protein CASSPGTGNQPQHF.

This clone was detected a few times. J is TRBJ2-4 and V is TRBV7-2, with TRBD2 matching over 10 bases. Germline V gene data show CDR1 as SGHTA and CDR2 as FQGNSA. This CDR3 contains 14 residues. V was pared by 6 bases and J by 8 bases, with 7 bases of the junction left unmatched. The CDR3 DNA reads TGTGCCAGCAGTTCAAGCGGGGGGGCGGACATTCAGTACTTC. Its protein is CASSSSGGADIQYF. Drawing the rest from reference TRBV7-2 and TRBJ2-4, the complete variable domain is GAGVSQSPSNKVTEKGKDVELRCDPISGHTALYWYRQSLGQGLEFLIYFQGNSAPDKSGLPSDRFSAERTGGSVSTLTIQRTQQEDSAVYLCASSSSGGADIQYFGAGTRLSVL.

This clone was seen a handful of times. The CDR3 DNA follows: TGCAGCGTTGGTGGGGACAGGGCGAACACTGAAGCTTTCTTT. Protein sequence: CSVGGDRANTEAFF. The chain employs TRBV29-1 and TRBJ1-1; 9 positions match TRBD1. Trimming cost V 4 bases and J 1 base; bases outside gene matches: 4. Germline-derived CDR1 and CDR2 are SQVTM and ANQGSEA. The CDR3 sequence is 14 residues long. Full variable domain (missing parts from reference TRBV29-1 and TRBJ1-1): SAVISQKPSRDICQRGTSLTIQCQVDSQVTMMFWYRQQPGQSLTLIATANQGSEATYESGFVIDKFPISRPNLTFSTLTVSNMSPEDSSIYLCSVGGDRANTEAFFGQGTRLTVV.

V is TRBV2 and J is TRBJ2-6, with unresolved D. The germline CDR1 and CDR2 sequences are SNHLY and FYNNEI. V lost 5 bases to trimming and J lost 2 bases, with 10 bases between them. The CDR3 has 15 residues. The chain's CDR3 is CASSYTSPGANVLTF. DNA of the CDR3: TGTGCCAGCAGTTATACATCTCCTGGGGCCAACGTCCTGACTTTC.

CDR3 nucleotides: TGCGCCAGCAGCTTGACCCTCGACAGTAAAGCTTTCTTT. Protein sequence: CASSLTLDSKAFF. The chain employs TRBV5-1 and TRBJ1-1, with a tentative D call TRBD1 (5 bases). This CDR3 comprises 13 residues. Trimming pared 1 base from V and 9 bases from J, leaving 13 bases between. Germline assignment: CDR1 SGHRS and CDR2 YFSETQ.

The chain employs TRBV7-2 and TRBJ2-5; D gene unclear. Judging by the DNA end, TRBJ2-7 fits better; the J call may be wrong. Per germline, CDR1 SGHTA and CDR2 FQGNSA. The CDR3 is 12 amino acids. CDR3 sequence: CASSRPWGEQYF. CDR3 DNA: TGTGCCAGCAGCCGCCCTTGGGGCGAGCAGTACTTC.

The gene calls are TRBV7-9 and TRBJ2-6; D might be TRBD1 (5 bases). Germline lookup yields CDR1 SEHNR and CDR2 FQNEAQ (reference sequence). The CDR3 spans 18 residues. Trimming shortened V by 5 bases and J by 0 bases, and 17 bases separated the two germline ends. The CDR3 sequence: CASSGRVAAASGANVLTF. The CDR3 region has the DNA TGTGCCAGCAGCGGCAGGGTGGCCGCCGCCTCTGGGGCCAACGTCCTGACTTTC.

This chain uses TRBV7-2 with TRBJ2-3; D remains unclear. CDR3 length: 11 residues. V was pared by 5 bases and J by 5 bases, with 5 bases between. Germline V gene data show CDR1 as SGHTA and CDR2 as FQGNSA. CDR3 loop: CASSRGDTQYF. DNA of the CDR3: TGTGCCAGCAGCCGAGGAGATACGCAGTATTTT.

V usage is TRBV5-1 and J usage is TRBJ2-7; 7 bases match TRBD1. The CDR3 totals 14 residues. Trimming removed 4 bases from V and 5 bases from J; junction bases left unmatched: 9. Per germline, CDR1 SGHRS and CDR2 YFSETQ. CDR3 coding DNA: TGCGCCAGCAGCCCCAGACAGGGCTTCGACGAGCAGTACTTC. Encoded protein: CASSPRQGFDEQYF.

This clone ranks as medium-sized. The genes are TRBV7-2 and TRBJ1-4; tentative D call: TRBD1 (6 bases). Trimming took off 0 bases at V and 8 bases at J, with 7 bases between the two ends. CDR1 is SGHTA, CDR2 FQGNSA, per germline. The CDR3 is 13 residues long. The CDR3 loop is CASSLAQGEKLFF. As DNA, the CDR3 is TGTGCCAGCAGCTTAGCCCAGGGGGAAAAACTGTTTTTT. Supplemented by reference TRBV7-2 and TRBJ1-4, the full variable domain reads GAGVSQSPSNKVTEKGKDVELRCDPISGHTALYWYRQSLGQGLEFLIYFQGNSAPDKSGLPSDRFSAERTGGSVSTLTIQRTQQEDSAVYLCASSLAQGEKLFFGSGTQLSVL.

The chain uses TRBV10-3 and TRBJ2-3, with TRBD2 as a possible D gene (6 bases). The CDR3 is 13 residues long. The V end lost 7 bases, the J end lost 3 bases, and 11 bases lay between the germline ends. Germline V gene data show CDR1 as ENHRY and CDR2 as SYGVKD. The CDR3 coding sequence is TGTGCCATCACCGGGACTTCGACAGATACGCAGTATTTT. Protein product: CAITGTSTDTQYF.

The chain combines TRBV7-3 with TRBJ2-6, with no clear D. CDR3 length: 16 amino acids. V lost 2 bases, J lost 0 bases, and 8 bases lay in between. The germline V gene encodes CDR1 SGHTA and CDR2 FQGTGA. The CDR3 bases are TGTGCCAGCAGCTTATGGTCGCGCTCTGGGGCCAACGTCCTGACTTTC. This gives the protein CASSLWSRSGANVLTF.

This clone has only a few counts. The V and J genes are TRBV29-1 and TRBJ2-1; D is possibly TRBD2 (6 bases). The CDR3 is made up of 14 amino acids. Germline assignment: CDR1 SQVTM and CDR2 ANQGSEA. V dropped 4 bases and J dropped 6 bases, with 16 bases sitting between them. This CDR3 is CSVGPPGGINEQFF. The CDR3 region has the DNA TGCAGCGTTGGGCCGCCCGGAGGGATCAATGAGCAGTTCTTC.

The V call is TRBV10-3, the J call TRBJ2-3; D uncertain. The V end was cut by 0 bases, the J end by 4 bases, with 11 bases between. The germline CDR1 and CDR2 sequences are ENHRY and SYGVKD. CDR3 length equals 15 residues. The CDR3 coding sequence is TGTGCCATCAGTGAGTCCGGCAGGTGGGCAGATACGCAGTATTTT. Translating gives CAISESGRWADTQYF.

The J gene is TRBJ2-5, the V gene TRBV9, with a tentative D call TRBD1 (5 bases). V was cut by 0 bases and J by 1 base, with 13 bases left in between. CDR3 length equals 16 residues. Germline V gene data show CDR1 as SGDLS and CDR2 as YYNGEE. In DNA, the CDR3 is TGTGCCAGCAGCGTAGGGATGAAAGACAGCCAAGAGACCCAGTACTTC. This gives the protein CASSVGMKDSQETQYF. The whole variable domain, filled in from reference TRBV9 and TRBJ2-5, reads DSGVTQTPKHLITATGQRVTLRCSPRSGDLSVYWYQQSLDQGLQFLIQYYNGEERAKGNILERFSAQQFPDLHSELNLSSLELGDSALYFCASSVGMKDSQETQYFGPGTRLLVL.

This clone has more than one count but fewer than ten. The rearrangement joins TRBV13 to TRBJ2-3; D is unresolved. This CDR3 region has 15 residues. V was trimmed by 0 bases and J by 0 bases, leaving 7 bases between them. CDR1 and CDR2 from the germline V gene are PRHDT and FYEKMQ (reference sequence). The CDR3 DNA reads TGTGCCAGCAGCTTAGGCCTAGGAAGCACAGATACGCAGTATTTT. Translation gives CASSLGLGSTDTQYF.

V usage is TRBV7-6 and J usage is TRBJ2-1; maybe TRBD2 (7 bases). The ends were cut back, 4 bases at V and 5 bases at J, with 18 bases in the middle. Germline V gene data show CDR1 as SGHVS and CDR2 as FNYEAQ. There are 16 residues in the CDR3. CDR3 coding DNA: TGTGCCAGCAGCTCAAGGGGGACTACCCTAAACAATGAGCAGTTCTTC. Encoded protein: CASSSRGTTLNNEQFF.

V usage is TRBV29-1 and J usage is TRBJ1-1; D is ambiguous. Trimming cost V 7 bases and J 11 bases, with 17 bases left between them. CDR1 is SQVTM and CDR2 is ANQGSEA in the germline V gene. The CDR3 is made up of 11 amino acids. The CDR3 nucleotides are TGCAGCGCGACGGAGACTAGACGGGCTTTCTTT. Its protein product is CSATETRRAFF.

The chain links TRBV29-1 to TRBJ2-1; 9 nucleotides agree with TRBD1. Trimming at V came to 2 bases and at J to 13 bases, leaving 9 bases not matched to a gene. CDR1 SQVTM and CDR2 ANQGSEA come from the germline V gene. This CDR3 is 13 amino acids long. The CDR3 protein is CSVESTGGWGQFF. CDR3 coding DNA: TGCAGCGTTGAATCAACAGGGGGCTGGGGACAGTTCTTC.

This chain joins TRBV2 and TRBJ1-5; tentatively, D is TRBD1 (5 bases). Germline V gene data show CDR1 as SNHLY and CDR2 as FYNNEI. V lost 2 bases and J lost 4, with 12 bases in between. This CDR3 region has 15 residues. Written as DNA, the CDR3 is TGTGCCAGCAGTGAACAGGGAGGTGGAAATCAGCCCCAGCATTTT. It is translated as CASSEQGGGNQPQHF.